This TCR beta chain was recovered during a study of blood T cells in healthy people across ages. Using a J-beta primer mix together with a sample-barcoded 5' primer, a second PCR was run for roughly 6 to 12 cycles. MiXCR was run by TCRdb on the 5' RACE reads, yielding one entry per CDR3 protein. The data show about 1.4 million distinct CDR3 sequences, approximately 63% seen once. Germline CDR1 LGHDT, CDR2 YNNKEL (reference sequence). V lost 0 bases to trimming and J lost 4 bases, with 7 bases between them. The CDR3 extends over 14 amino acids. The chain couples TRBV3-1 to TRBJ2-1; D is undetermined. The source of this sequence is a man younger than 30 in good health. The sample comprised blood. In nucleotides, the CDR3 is TGTGCCAGCAGCCAAGACTCGATTTACAATGAGCAGTTCTTC. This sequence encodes CASSQDSIYNEQFF.